A single TCR beta chain is shown here with its context. Its antigen is not known. The source of the sample is a study of cytomegalovirus exposure and HLA in healthy donors. With 60 Vbeta and 13 Jbeta primers, the PCR was carried out. The protocol was immunoSEQ multiplex PCR, while the TCRdb copy is restricted to in-frame clones and leaves out a portion. The sample consists of 150,000 to 200,000 clones, around 83% of them appearing once. Overall study findings and caveats: The study assumed roughly uniform donor sequencing depth for presence/absence analyses. Analyzed later, most CMV-associated TCR beta chains appeared HLA-restricted.

CDR1 MNHEY and CDR2 SVGAGI come from the germline V gene. The CDR3 covers 13 residues. V gave up 6 bases and J gave up 5 bases; unmatched junction bases: 2. This chain links TRBV6-5 with TRBJ2-5; 11 bases are a match to TRBD1. This TCR was sampled from a man aged 50 or older in good health and CMV-seronegative. The material sequenced was PBMCs. DNA for the CDR3: TGTGCCAGCAGGCGGGACAGGGGGGAGACCCAGTACTTC. It encodes CASRRDRGETQYF.